The entry below gives a single TCR beta chain sequence along with its context. Its matching antigen is unknown. The data were taken from a study of graft-versus-host responses after intestinal transplantation. The germline V and J ends were trimmed by 5 bases and 5 bases, with 15 bases remaining between them. Germline V CDR1 and CDR2: SGHTA, FQGNSA. The CDR3 is made up of 15 amino acids. Assay: immunoSEQ multiplex PCR; the TCRdb copy retains only in-frame clones and omits some. The table records about 36,000 clones, roughly 94% of them present only once. The V call is TRBV7-2, the J call TRBJ2-2; D may correspond to TRBD1 or TRBD2 (5 bases each). Sequencing used unstimulated CD4+ T cells sorted from spleen or lymph node cells, obtained before transplant. The TCR was taken from a human donor who was the organ donor for an intestinal transplant. The CDR3 sequence: CASSPPGLRTGELFF. For the CDR3, the DNA is TGTGCCAGCAGCCCCCCGGGGCTCCGGACCGGGGAGCTGTTTTTT.